This T cell receptor beta chain appears in the sequencing data of a study of shared clonotypes between healthy human individuals. Comment on this clone: Antigen specificity is unknown.

Study-wide findings and caveats: The diversity represented, both genetic and in exposure history, was limited by few donors.

V gave up 1 base and J gave up 10 bases, with 14 bases separating them. Looked up from germline, CDR1 is GTSNPN and CDR2 is SVGIG (reference sequence). CDR3 length: 14 amino acids. Researchers partitioned CD4+ cells into CD45RA+ naive and CD45RA-negative memory subsets. The method was immunoSEQ multiplex PCR; TCRdb's version includes in-frame clones alone and lacks a portion of them. Of about 1.1 million clones in the sample, 70% to 80% are singletons; the top ten hold roughly 0.9%. The chain uses TRBV30 and TRBJ1-6; no clear D gene. This TCR was sampled from a man younger than 35 in good health. Some clones in this sample may be carry-over from other donors' samples. Sample: memory CD4+ T cells from PBMCs. Subset in this sample: CD45RA-negative fraction. The CDR3 reads CAWSGHFSQSPLHF. The CDR3, as DNA: TGTGCCTGGAGTGGGCACTTCAGTCAATCACCCCTCCACTTT.